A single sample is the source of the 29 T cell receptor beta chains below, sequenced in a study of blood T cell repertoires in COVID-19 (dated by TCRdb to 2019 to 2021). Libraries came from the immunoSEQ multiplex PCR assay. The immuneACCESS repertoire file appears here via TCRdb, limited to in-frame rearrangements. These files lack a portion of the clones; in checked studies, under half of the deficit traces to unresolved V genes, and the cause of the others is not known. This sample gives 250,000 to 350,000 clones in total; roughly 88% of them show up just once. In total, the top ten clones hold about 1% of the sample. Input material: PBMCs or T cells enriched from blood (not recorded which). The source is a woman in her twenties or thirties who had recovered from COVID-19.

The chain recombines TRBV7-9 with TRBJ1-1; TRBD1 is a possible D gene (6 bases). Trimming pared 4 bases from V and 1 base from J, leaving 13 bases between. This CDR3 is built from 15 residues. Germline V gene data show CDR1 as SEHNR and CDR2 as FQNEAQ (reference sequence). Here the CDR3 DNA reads TGTGCCAGCAGCTCTGCAGGGGTCTCGAACACTGAAGCTTTCTTT. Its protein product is CASSSAGVSNTEAFF.

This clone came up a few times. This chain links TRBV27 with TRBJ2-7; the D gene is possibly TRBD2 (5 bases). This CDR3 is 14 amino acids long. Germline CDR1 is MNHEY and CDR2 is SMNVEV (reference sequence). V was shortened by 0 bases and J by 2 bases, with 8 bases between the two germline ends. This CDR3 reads CASSLSRRAYEQYF. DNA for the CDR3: TGTGCCAGCAGTTTATCACGGCGGGCCTACGAGCAGTACTTC.

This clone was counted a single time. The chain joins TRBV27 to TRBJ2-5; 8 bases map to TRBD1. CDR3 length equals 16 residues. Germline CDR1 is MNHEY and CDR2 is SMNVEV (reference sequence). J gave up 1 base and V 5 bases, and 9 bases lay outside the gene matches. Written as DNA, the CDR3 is TGTGCCAGCAGTCGGTTCTCCGGGACAGGCCAAGAGACCCAGTACTTC. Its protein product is CASSRFSGTGQETQYF.

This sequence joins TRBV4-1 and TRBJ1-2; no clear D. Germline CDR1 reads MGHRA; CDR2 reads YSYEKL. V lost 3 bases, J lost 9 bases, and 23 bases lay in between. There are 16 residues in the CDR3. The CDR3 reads CASSQAPRPHPLSYTF. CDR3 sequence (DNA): TGCGCCAGCAGCCAGGCCCCTAGGCCCCACCCGTTAAGCTACACCTTC.

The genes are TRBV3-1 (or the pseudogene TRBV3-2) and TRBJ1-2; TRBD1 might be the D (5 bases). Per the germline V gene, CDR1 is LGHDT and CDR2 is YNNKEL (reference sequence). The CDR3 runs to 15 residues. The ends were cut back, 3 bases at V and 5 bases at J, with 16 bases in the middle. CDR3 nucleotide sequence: TGTGCCAGCAGCCACAGGGTGGGGCTGAGTTATGGCTACACCTTC. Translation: CASSHRVGLSYGYTF.

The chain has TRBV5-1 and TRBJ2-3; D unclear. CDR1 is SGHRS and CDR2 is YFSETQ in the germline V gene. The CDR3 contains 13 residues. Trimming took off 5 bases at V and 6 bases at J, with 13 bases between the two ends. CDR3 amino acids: CASSSTNRDTQYF. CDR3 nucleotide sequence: TGCGCCAGCAGTTCAACCAACCGGGATACGCAGTATTTT.

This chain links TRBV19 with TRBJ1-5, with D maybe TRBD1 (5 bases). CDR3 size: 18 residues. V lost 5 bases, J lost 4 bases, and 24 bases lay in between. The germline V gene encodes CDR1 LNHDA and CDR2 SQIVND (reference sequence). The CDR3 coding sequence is TGTGCCAGTAGTGCCCGACAGACCCCAATGGAATCAAATCAGCCCCAGCATTTT. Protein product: CASSARQTPMESNQPQHF.

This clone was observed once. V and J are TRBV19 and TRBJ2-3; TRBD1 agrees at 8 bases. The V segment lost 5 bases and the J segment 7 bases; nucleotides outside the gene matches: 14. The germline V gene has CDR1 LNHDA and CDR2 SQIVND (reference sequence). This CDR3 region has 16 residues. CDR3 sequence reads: CASSHLLGQGPNTQYF. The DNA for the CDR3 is TGTGCCAGTAGTCACTTACTTGGACAGGGCCCTAATACGCAGTATTTT.

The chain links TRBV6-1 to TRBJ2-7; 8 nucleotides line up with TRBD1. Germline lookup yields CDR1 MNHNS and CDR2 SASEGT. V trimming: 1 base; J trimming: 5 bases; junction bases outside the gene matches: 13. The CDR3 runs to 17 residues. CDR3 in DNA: TGTGCCAGCAGTGAAGAAATTCGGAGACAGGGGAACCACGAGCAGTACTTC. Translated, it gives CASSEEIRRQGNHEQYF.

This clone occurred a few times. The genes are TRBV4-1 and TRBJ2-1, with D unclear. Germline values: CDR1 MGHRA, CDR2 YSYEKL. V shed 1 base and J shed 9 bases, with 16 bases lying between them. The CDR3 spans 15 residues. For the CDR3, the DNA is TGCGCCAGCAGCCAAGCGGTATTAGTATCCGGTGAGCAGTTCTTC. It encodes CASSQAVLVSGEQFF.

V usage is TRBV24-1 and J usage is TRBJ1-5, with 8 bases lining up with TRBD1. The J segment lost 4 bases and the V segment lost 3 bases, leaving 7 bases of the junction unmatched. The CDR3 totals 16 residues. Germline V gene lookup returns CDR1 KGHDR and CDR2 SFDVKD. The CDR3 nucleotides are TGTGCCACCAGTGATGGACAGGGTTGGGGGAATCAGCCCCAGCATTTT. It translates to CATSDGQGWGNQPQHF.

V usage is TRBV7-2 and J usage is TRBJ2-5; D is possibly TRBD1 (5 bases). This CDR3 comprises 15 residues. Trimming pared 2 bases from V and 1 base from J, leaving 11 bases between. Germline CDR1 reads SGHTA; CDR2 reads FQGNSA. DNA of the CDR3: TGTGCCAGCAGCTTATCCGCAGGGCGCCAAGAGACCCAGTACTTC. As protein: CASSLSAGRQETQYF.

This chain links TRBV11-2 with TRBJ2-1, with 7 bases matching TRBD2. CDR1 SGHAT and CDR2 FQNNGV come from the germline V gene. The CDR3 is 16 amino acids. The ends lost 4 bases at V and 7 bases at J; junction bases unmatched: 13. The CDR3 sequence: CASSSPRTRLRNEQFF. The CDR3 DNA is TGTGCCAGCAGCTCCCCACGGACTAGATTAAGGAATGAGCAGTTCTTC.

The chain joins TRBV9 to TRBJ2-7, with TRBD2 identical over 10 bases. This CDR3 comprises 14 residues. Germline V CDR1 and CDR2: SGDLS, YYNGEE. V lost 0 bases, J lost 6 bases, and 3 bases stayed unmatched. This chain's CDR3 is CASSVGLAGVEQYF. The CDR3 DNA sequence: TGTGCCAGCAGCGTAGGCCTAGCGGGAGTCGAGCAGTACTTC.

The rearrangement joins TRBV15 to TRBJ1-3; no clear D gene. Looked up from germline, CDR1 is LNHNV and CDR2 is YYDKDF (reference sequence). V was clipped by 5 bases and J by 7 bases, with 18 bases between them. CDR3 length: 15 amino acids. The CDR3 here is CATSDTVALRNTIYF. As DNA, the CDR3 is TGTGCCACCAGCGATACCGTAGCTCTGAGGAACACCATATATTTT.

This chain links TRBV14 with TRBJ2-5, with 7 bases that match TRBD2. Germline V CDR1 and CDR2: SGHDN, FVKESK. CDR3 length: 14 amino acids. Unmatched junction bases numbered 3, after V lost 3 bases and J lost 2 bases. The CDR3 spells CASSQWGGQETQYF. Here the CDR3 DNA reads TGTGCCAGCAGCCAGTGGGGGGGACAAGAGACCCAGTACTTC. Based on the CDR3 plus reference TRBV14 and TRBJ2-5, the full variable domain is EAGVTQFPSHSVIEKGQTVTLRCDPISGHDNLYWYRRVMGKEIKFLLHFVKESKQDESGMPNNRFLAERTGGTYSTLKVQPAELEDSGVYFCASSQWGGQETQYFGPGTRLLVL.

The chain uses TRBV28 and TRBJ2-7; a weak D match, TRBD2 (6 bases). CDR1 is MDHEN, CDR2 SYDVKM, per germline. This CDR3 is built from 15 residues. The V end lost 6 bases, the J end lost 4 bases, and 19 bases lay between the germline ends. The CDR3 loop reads CASSFVPGLPYEQYF. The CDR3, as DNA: TGTGCCAGCAGCTTTGTCCCGGGACTTCCTTACGAGCAGTACTTC. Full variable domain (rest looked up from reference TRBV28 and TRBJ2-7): DVKVTQSSRYLVKRTGEKVFLECVQDMDHENMFWYRQDPGLGLRLIYFSYDVKMKEKGDIPEGYSVSREKKERFSLILESASTNQTSMYLCASSFVPGLPYEQYFGPGTRLTVT.

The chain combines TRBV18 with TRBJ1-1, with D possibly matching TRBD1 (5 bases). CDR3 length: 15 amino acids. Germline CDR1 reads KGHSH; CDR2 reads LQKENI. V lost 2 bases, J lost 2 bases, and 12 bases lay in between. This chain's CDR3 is CASSPSGLANTEAFF. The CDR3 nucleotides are TGTGCCAGCTCACCATCGGGACTAGCAAACACTGAAGCTTTCTTT.

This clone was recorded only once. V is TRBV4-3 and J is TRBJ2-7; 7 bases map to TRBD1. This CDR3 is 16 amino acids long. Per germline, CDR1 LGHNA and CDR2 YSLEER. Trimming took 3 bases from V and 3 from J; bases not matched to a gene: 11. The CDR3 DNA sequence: TGCGCCAGCAGCCAGACAGGGTTCGATACGGGCTACGAGCAGTACTTC. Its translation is CASSQTGFDTGYEQYF.

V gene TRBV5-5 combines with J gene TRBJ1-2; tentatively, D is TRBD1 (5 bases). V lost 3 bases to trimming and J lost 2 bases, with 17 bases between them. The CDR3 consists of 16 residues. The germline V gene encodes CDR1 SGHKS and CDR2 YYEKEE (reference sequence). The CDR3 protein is CASSYSYPGPNYGYTF. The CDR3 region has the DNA TGTGCCAGCAGCTATTCTTACCCAGGGCCGAACTATGGCTACACCTTC. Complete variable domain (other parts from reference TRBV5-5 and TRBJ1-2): DAGVTQSPTHLIKTRGQQVTLRCSPISGHKSVSWYQQVLGQGPQFIFQYYEKEERGRGNFPDRFSARQFPNYSSELNVNALLLGDSALYLCASSYSYPGPNYGYTFGSGTRLTVV.

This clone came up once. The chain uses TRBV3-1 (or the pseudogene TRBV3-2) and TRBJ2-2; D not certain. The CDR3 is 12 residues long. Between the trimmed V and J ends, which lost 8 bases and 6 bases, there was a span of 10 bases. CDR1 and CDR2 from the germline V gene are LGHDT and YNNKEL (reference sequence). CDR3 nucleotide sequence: TGTGCCAGCTCTTTTTATGCCGGGGAGCTGTTTTTT. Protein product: CASSFYAGELFF.

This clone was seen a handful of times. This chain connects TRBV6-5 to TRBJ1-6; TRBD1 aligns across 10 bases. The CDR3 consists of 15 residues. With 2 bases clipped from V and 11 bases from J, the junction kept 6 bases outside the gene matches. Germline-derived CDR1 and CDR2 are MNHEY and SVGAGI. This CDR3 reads CASSYRGTGDTPLHF. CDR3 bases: TGTGCCAGCAGTTACAGGGGGACAGGGGATACACCCCTCCACTTT.

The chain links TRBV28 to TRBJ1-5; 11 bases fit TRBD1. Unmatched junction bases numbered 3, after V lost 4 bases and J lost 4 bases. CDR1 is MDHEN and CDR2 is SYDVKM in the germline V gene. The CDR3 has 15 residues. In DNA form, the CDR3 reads TGTGCCAGCAGTTGGGACAGGGGGAGGAATCAGCCCCAGCATTTT. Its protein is CASSWDRGRNQPQHF.

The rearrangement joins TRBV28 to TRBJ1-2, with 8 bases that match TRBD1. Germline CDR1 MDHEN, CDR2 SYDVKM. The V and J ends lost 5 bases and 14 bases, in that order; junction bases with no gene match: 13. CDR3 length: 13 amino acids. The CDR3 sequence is CASSPHRTGPFTF. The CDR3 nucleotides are TGTGCCAGCAGTCCCCACCGGACAGGGCCTTTTACCTTC.

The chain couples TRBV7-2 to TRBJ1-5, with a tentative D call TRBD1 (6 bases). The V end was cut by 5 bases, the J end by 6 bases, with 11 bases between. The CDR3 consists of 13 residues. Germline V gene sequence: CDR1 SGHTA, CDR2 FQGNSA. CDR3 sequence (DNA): TGTGCCAGCAGCGCCGCAGGGGTTCAGCCCCAGCATTTT. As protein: CASSAAGVQPQHF.

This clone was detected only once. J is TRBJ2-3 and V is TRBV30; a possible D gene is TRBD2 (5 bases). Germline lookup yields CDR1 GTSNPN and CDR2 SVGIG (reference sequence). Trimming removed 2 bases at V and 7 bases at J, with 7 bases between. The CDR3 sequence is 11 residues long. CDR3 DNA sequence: TGTGCCTGGAGTCCGGGGAATACGCAGTATTTT. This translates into CAWSPGNTQYF.

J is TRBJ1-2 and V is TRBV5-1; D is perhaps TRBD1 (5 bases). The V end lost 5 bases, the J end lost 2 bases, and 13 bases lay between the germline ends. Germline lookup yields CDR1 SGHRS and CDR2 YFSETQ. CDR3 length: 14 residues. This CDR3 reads CASSSTGQNYGYTF. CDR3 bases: TGCGCCAGCAGTTCCACAGGCCAGAACTATGGCTACACCTTC.

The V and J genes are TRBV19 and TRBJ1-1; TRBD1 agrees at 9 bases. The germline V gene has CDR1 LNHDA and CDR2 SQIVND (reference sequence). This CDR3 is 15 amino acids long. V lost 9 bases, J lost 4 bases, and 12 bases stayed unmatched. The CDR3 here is CASRPGQGWGTEAFF. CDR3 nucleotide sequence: TGTGCCAGCAGACCGGGACAGGGTTGGGGCACTGAAGCTTTCTTT.

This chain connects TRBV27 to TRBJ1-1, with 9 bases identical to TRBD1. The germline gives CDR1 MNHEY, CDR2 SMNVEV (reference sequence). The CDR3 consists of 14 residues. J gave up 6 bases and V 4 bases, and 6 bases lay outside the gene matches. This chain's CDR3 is CASSSTGTGPEAFF. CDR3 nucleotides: TGTGCCAGCAGTTCTACCGGGACAGGGCCTGAAGCTTTCTTT.